These T cell receptor beta chains were read from a single sample in a study of blood T cell repertoires in COVID-19. TCRdb keeps only in-frame clones here, not all; method: immunoSEQ multiplex PCR. The data hold 100,000 to 140,000 clones, with roughly 84% observed a single time. The specimen was peripheral blood. The origin of the receptors is a human donor in a cohort sampled during active COVID-19. Both conserved end residues are part of each CDR3.

>TRBJ1-3|TRBV5-4
CASSLAGAGGNTIYF
>TRBJ2-3|TRBV4-3
CASSASLQVQPDTQYF
>TRBJ2-7|TRBV6-2/TRBV6-3
CASSLGTAYEQYF
>TRBJ2-7|TRBV5-1
CASRARGQGELYEQYF
>TRBJ1-5|TRBV5-1
CASSPSGSGNQPQHF
>TRBJ1-3|TRBV19
CASSNPRTGNSGNTIYF
>TRBJ2-3|TRBV4-2
CASSQGSASADTQYF
>TRBJ1-1|TRBV10-3
CATQFQGNTEAFF
>TRBJ1-6|TRBV3-1/TRBV3-2
CASSPRGSGSPLHF
>TRBJ2-1|TRBV11-2
CASSIGAGGLLDEQFF
>TRBJ1-2|TRBV6-2/TRBV6-3
CASSSPRTGNYGYTF
>TRBJ2-2|TRBV5-4
CASSGGTAGTGELFF
>TRBJ1-5|TRBV7-2
CASSPISGGINQPQHF
>TRBJ1-2|TRBV29-1
CSVDIQGHYGYTF